The clone carrying this T cell receptor beta chain was detected only a few times. With 7 bases clipped from V and 1 base from J, the junction kept 3 bases outside the gene matches. Looked up from germline, CDR1 is SNHLY and CDR2 is FYNNEI. This CDR3 is 14 amino acids long. The sample is drawn from a study of blood T cell repertoires in COVID-19. In the authors' workflow: By means of reference gene primer amplification, nucleated cell counts were estimated. The method was immunoSEQ multiplex PCR; TCRdb's version includes in-frame clones alone and lacks a portion of them. D and trimming were read from the DNA, whereas the V and J calls and clone size are those reported in that table. The sample has about 200,000 clones; about three quarters are singletons.

The rearrangement uses TRBV2 and TRBJ1-1; 10 bases align to TRBD1. Sequencing was done on a sample of peripheral blood. The sequence derives from a woman between 70 and 85 years old with acute or convalescent COVID-19. This CDR3 reads CASTGTGENTEAFF. CDR3 DNA: TGTGCCAGCACCGGGACAGGGGAGAACACTGAAGCTTTCTTT.